The 26 T cell receptor beta chains below all came from one sample that was sequenced in a study of blood T cells in healthy people across ages. PCR was performed a second time for roughly 7 to 12 cycles using a sample-barcoded 5' primer and a J-beta primer mix. TCRdb reanalysed the 5' RACE reads using MiXCR and keeps one entry per CDR3 protein. The data contain 1.8 million or so distinct CDR3 sequences, 30% to 40% of them singletons. The source material was blood. These receptors originate from a human donor in good health.

A few counts support this clonotype. This sequence joins TRBV20-1 and TRBJ2-1; the match to TRBD2 covers 9 bases. The CDR3 has 16 amino acids. J lost 3 bases, V lost 5 bases, and 11 bases had no gene match. CDR1 is DFQATT, CDR2 SNEGSKA, per germline (reference sequence). The CDR3 here is CSASSVVAGDYNEQFF. The DNA of the CDR3 is TGCAGTGCTTCGTCGGTGGTAGCGGGGGACTACAATGAGCAGTTCTTC.

In this sample, this clonotype turned up a few times. V usage is TRBV12-3 or TRBV12-4 and J usage is TRBJ1-5; 7 nucleotides agree with TRBD1. V was clipped by 5 bases and J by 4 bases; unmatched bases: 8. The CDR3 has 15 amino acids. CDR3 amino acids: CASSPIPGGNQPQHF. The DNA for the CDR3 is TGTGCCAGCAGTCCAATCCCAGGGGGAAATCAGCCCCAGCATTTT.

V and J are TRBV6-2 or TRBV6-3 and TRBJ2-1, with TRBD2 identical over 7 bases. The V and J ends lost 0 bases and 2 bases, in that order; junction bases with no gene match: 19. CDR1 MNHEY and CDR2 SVGEGT come from the germline V gene. This CDR3 comprises 21 residues. DNA for the CDR3: TGTGCCAGCAGTTACTCTTCCCAGGACGGACCAGCGGGGTGGACCTACAATGAGCAGTTCTTC. It encodes CASSYSSQDGPAGWTYNEQFF.

The chain combines TRBV3-1 with TRBJ2-1; TRBD2 matches at 8 bases. The V gene end was trimmed by 0 bases and the J gene end by 3 bases; junction bases not matched to a gene: 4. This CDR3 has 16 amino acids. Germline V gives CDR1 LGHDT, CDR2 YNNKEL (reference sequence). The CDR3 nucleotides read TGTGCCAGCAGCCAAGATCGCGGGGGGCTCTACAATGAGCAGTTCTTC. Its translation is CASSQDRGGLYNEQFF.

The chain combines TRBV11-3 with TRBJ2-1; 10 nucleotides agree with TRBD1. Germline V gene sequence: CDR1 SGHNT, CDR2 YENEEA. The CDR3 consists of 15 residues. The J segment lost 5 bases and the V segment lost 2 bases, leaving 3 bases of the junction unmatched. DNA of the CDR3: TGTGCCAGCAGCTTATTCGGACAGGGGGACAATGAGCAGTTCTTC. It encodes CASSLFGQGDNEQFF.

The V call is TRBV4-3, the J call TRBJ1-6, with D tentatively TRBD1 (6 bases). The CDR3 is 14 amino acids. CDR1 and CDR2 (germline): LGHNA, YSLEER. V was trimmed by 0 bases and J by 13 bases, leaving 13 bases between them. CDR3 in amino acids: CASSQDFQGSPLHF. The CDR3 DNA is TGCGCCAGCAGCCAAGACTTCCAGGGGAGCCCCCTCCACTTT.

In its sample, this clonotype was seen once. V and J are TRBV29-1 and TRBJ2-2, with a tentative D call TRBD1 (6 bases). There are 14 residues in the CDR3. Trimming removed 7 bases from V and 4 bases from J, with 16 bases in between. CDR1 SQVTM and CDR2 ANQGSEA come from the germline V gene. This CDR3 is CSATLGASTGELFF. DNA of the CDR3: TGCAGCGCGACGTTGGGGGCGAGCACCGGGGAGCTGTTTTTT.

The sample holds a few counts of this clonotype. The CDR3 is CAIVAGTTNGYTF. The CDR3 bases are TGTGCCATCGTCGCCGGGACAACCAATGGCTACACCTTC. The chain uses TRBV28 and TRBJ1-2, with D maybe TRBD1 (6 bases). CDR1 and CDR2 (germline): MDHEN, SYDVKM. V shed 10 bases and J shed 6 bases, with 18 bases lying between them. This CDR3 has 13 amino acids.

V usage is TRBV7-2 and J usage is TRBJ2-3; TRBD2 is a possible D gene (5 bases). Trimming took off 3 bases at V and 0 bases at J, with 13 bases between the two ends. The CDR3 loop spans 16 amino acids. The germline gives CDR1 SGHTA, CDR2 FQGNSA. The DNA of the CDR3 is TGTGCCAGCAGCTTTAGGAGGTTCCCAAGCACAGATACGCAGTATTTT. This gives the protein CASSFRRFPSTDTQYF.

The chain uses TRBV14 and TRBJ2-1, with 8 bases matching TRBD2. V trimming: 4 bases; J trimming: 2 bases; junction bases outside the gene matches: 4. This CDR3 is built from 15 residues. Germline CDR1 SGHDN, CDR2 FVKESK. CDR3 nucleotides: TGTGCCAGCAGCCGGCGGGGGGTCCCCTACAATGAGCAGTTCTTC. Its translation is CASSRRGVPYNEQFF.

A few counts support this clonotype. The chain employs TRBV5-1 and TRBJ2-7, with 9 bases aligning to TRBD2. V lost 0 bases to trimming and J lost 7 bases; unmatched junction nucleotides: 8. This CDR3 has 15 residues. Germline V gene data show CDR1 as SGHRS and CDR2 as YFSETQ. The CDR3 region is CASSLVGSGGNEQYF. The CDR3 DNA is TGCGCCAGCAGCTTGGTTGGTAGCGGGGGAAATGAGCAGTACTTC.

The chain uses TRBV29-1 and TRBJ2-3, with 8 bases that match TRBD2. J was trimmed by 2 bases and V by 2 bases; bases with no gene match: 6. The CDR3 extends over 15 amino acids. CDR1 is SQVTM and CDR2 is ANQGSEA in the germline V gene. The DNA of the CDR3 is TGCAGCGTTGAACGCGGGGGGTCCCACACAGATACGCAGTATTTT. Amino acid sequence: CSVERGGSHTDTQYF.

V is TRBV12-3 or TRBV12-4 and J is TRBJ1-1; D is possibly TRBD1 (5 bases). The CDR3 has 14 residues. V lost 1 base and J lost 3, with 9 bases in between. Here the CDR3 reads CASSLDAGYTEAFF. Written as DNA, the CDR3 is TGTGCCAGCAGTTTAGATGCAGGGTACACTGAAGCTTTCTTT.

This clonotype has just a few counts. A junction end diverges from the germline sequence, so it may reflect a read error. The J gene is TRBJ1-2, the V gene TRBV5-1, with D unresolved. The germline V gene encodes CDR1 SGHRS and CDR2 YFSETQ. The CDR3 is 13 amino acids. The DNA for the CDR3 is TGCGCCAGCAGCCCCGGGATCAACTATGGCTGCACCTTC. Protein: CASSPGINYGCTF.

The rearrangement links TRBV29-1 to TRBJ2-3; TRBD2 aligns across 10 bases. The V gene's germline CDR1 is SQVTM and CDR2 ANQGSEA. The CDR3 extends over 14 amino acids. Trimming took 6 bases from V and 2 from J; bases not matched to a gene: 5. The CDR3 here is CSVKAGGTTDTQYF. Written as DNA, the CDR3 is TGCAGCGTCAAAGCGGGGGGGACCACAGATACGCAGTATTTT.

CDR3 sequence reads: CASGLASPFEQFF. The CDR3 DNA sequence: TGTGCCAGCGGACTAGCGTCCCCCTTTGAGCAGTTCTTC. The chain combines TRBV7-2 with TRBJ2-1, with TRBD2 identical over 9 bases. The V segment lost 8 bases and the J segment 9 bases; nucleotides outside the gene matches: 8. The CDR3 loop spans 13 amino acids. Germline loops: CDR1 SGHTA, CDR2 FQGNSA.

The chain has TRBV20-1 and TRBJ2-5, with D hard to call. Between the trimmed V and J ends, which lost 1 base and 11 bases, there was a span of 14 bases. Germline CDR1 DFQATT, CDR2 SNEGSKA (reference sequence). This CDR3 comprises 12 residues. In DNA form, the CDR3 reads TGCAGTGCTAGAGTAGTAGAGATTCAGCAGTACTTC. Its translation: CSARVVEIQQYF.

This clonotype was seen more than once but under ten times. This chain joins TRBV19 and TRBJ1-1; D is undetermined. The V end lost 5 bases, the J end lost 4 bases, and 8 bases lay between the germline ends. The V gene's germline CDR1 is LNHDA and CDR2 SQIVND (reference sequence). The CDR3 consists of 12 residues. CDR3 region: CASSWVGTEAFF. The CDR3 DNA follows: TGTGCCAGTAGTTGGGTTGGCACTGAAGCTTTCTTT.

This clonotype was seen once. The CDR3 nucleotides read TGTGCCAGCAGCCAATCGGGGCCTGGAGGTCAGCCCCAGCATTTT. This encodes CASSQSGPGGQPQHF. The chain carries TRBV7-2 and TRBJ1-5; possible D gene TRBD1, 5 bases. The germline V gene encodes CDR1 SGHTA and CDR2 FQGNSA. The V and J ends lost 5 bases and 6 bases respectively, with 17 bases between them. This CDR3 comprises 15 residues. The full variable domain, completed using reference TRBV7-2 and TRBJ1-5, is GAGVSQSPSNKVTEKGKDVELRCDPISGHTALYWYRQSLGQGLEFLIYFQGNSAPDKSGLPSDRFSAERTGGSVSTLTIQRTQQEDSAVYLCASSQSGPGGQPQHFGDGTRLSIL.

Only one count was recorded for this clonotype. V and J are TRBV3-1 and TRBJ2-7, with 7 bases fitting TRBD1. The junction had 4 bases not matched to a gene; V was cut back by 0 bases and J by 5 bases. The CDR3 contains 14 residues. CDR1 and CDR2 (germline): LGHDT, YNNKEL (reference sequence). CDR3 nucleotides: TGTGCCAGCAGCCAAGACCCGACAGGGCACGAGCAGTACTTC. Translation: CASSQDPTGHEQYF.

This clonotype was counted many times. CDR3 DNA: TGCAGCGTCGTCGTAGCCTACGAGCAGTACTTC. Its translation: CSVVVAYEQYF. This rearrangement joins TRBV29-1 to TRBJ2-7; no definite D call. The CDR3 has 11 amino acids. V lost 6 bases to trimming and J lost 2 bases, with 8 bases between them. CDR1 is SQVTM, CDR2 ANQGSEA, per germline.

The DNA for the CDR3 is TGTGCCAGCAGCTCGCGGGGCGTCCCAGATACGCAGTATTTT. It is translated as CASSSRGVPDTQYF. The rearrangement uses TRBV7-2 and TRBJ2-3; tentative D call: TRBD2 (6 bases). V gave up 4 bases and J gave up 4 bases, with 12 bases separating them. This CDR3 is 14 amino acids long. CDR1 and CDR2 from the germline V gene are SGHTA and FQGNSA.

This clonotype was detected only a few times. The rearrangement links TRBV15 to TRBJ2-1; TRBD1 aligns across 8 bases. The CDR3 covers 17 residues. Germline values: CDR1 LNHNV, CDR2 YYDKDF (reference sequence). The J segment lost 15 bases and the V segment lost 0 bases, leaving 19 bases of the junction unmatched. The CDR3 nucleotides are TGTGCCACCAGCAGAGATTGGGGGGACAGGCCGTTGTTCGATCGGTTCTTC. This translates into CATSRDWGDRPLFDRFF.

V is TRBV7-2 and J is TRBJ2-5; 9 bases fit TRBD2. Losses at the gene ends were 2 bases for V and 0 bases for J; bases not matched to a gene: 10. The V gene's germline CDR1 is SGHTA and CDR2 FQGNSA. The CDR3 spans 18 residues. CDR3 nucleotide sequence: TGTGCCAGCAGCTTAACCTTAGCGGGGGAAGGGAACCAAGAGACCCAGTACTTC. Its protein is CASSLTLAGEGNQETQYF.

In the case of this clonotype: The germline gene is not matched at one end of the junction; a read error may be the cause. The chain recombines TRBV28 with TRBJ2-5, with a possible D match to TRBD2 (6 bases). The J call could be wrong; TRBJ2-7 is a better fit for the DNA end. The CDR3 loop spans 14 amino acids. CDR1 and CDR2 from the germline V gene are MDHEN and SYDVKM. The CDR3 DNA follows: TGTACCAGCAGTCCCGCTAGCGAGTCGTTCGAGCAGTACTTC. Protein sequence: CTSSPASESFEQYF.

In DNA, the CDR3 is TGTGCCAGCAGCCAAGGGGGTACCGATCAGCCCCAGCATTTT. This encodes CASSQGGTDQPQHF. The chain joins TRBV4-2 to TRBJ1-5; D remains unclear. Deletions cut 1 base from V and 5 bases from J, with 9 bases between. The CDR3 length is 14 residues. In germline, CDR1 is LGHNA, CDR2 YNFKEQ.